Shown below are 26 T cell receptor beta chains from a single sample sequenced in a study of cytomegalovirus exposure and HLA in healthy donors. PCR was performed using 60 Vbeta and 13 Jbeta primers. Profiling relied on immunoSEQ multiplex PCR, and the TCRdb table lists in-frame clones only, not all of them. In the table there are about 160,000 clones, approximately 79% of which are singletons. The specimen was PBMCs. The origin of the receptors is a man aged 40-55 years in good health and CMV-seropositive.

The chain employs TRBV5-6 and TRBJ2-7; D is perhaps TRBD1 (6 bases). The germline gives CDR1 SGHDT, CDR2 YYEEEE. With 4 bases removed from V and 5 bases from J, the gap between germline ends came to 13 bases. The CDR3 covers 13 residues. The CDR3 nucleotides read TGTGCCAGCAGCCCCATCCCAGGGGACGAGCAGTACTTC. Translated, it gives CASSPIPGDEQYF.

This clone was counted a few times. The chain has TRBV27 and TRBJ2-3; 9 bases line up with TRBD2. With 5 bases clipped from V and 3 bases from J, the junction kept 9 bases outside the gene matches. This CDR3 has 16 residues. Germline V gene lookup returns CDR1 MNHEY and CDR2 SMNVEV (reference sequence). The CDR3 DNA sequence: TGTGCCAGCAGTCGGCCCCTAGCGGGACTTACAGATACGCAGTATTTT. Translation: CASSRPLAGLTDTQYF.

CDR3 nucleotides: TGTGCCACCTCAGGGGAAAGGGGGGATACGCAGTATTTT. Its translation is CATSGERGDTQYF. The V gene is TRBV5-6, the J gene TRBJ2-3, with D possibly being TRBD1 (6 bases). Germline V gene data show CDR1 as SGHDT and CDR2 as YYEEEE. CDR3 length: 13 residues. The V gene lost 9 bases and the J gene lost 6 bases, with 17 bases spanning the gap.

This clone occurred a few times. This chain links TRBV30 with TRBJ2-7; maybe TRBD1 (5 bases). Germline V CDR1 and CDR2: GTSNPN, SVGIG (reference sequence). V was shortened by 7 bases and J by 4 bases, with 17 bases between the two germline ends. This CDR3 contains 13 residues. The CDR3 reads CASDVGASYEQYF. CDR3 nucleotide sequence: TGTGCCTCCGACGTAGGGGCTAGTTACGAGCAGTACTTC.

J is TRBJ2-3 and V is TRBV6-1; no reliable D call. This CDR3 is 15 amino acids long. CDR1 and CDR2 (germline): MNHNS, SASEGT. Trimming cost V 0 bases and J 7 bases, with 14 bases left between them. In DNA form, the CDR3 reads TGTGCCAGCAGTGAAGCATCGGTTGGCGGTTATACGCAGTATTTT. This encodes CASSEASVGGYTQYF.

CDR3 DNA sequence: TGTGCCAGCTCCTGGGGGACAGGGACCACTGAAGCTTTCTTT. Translating gives CASSWGTGTTEAFF. This chain links TRBV25-1 with TRBJ1-1; 9 bases are a match to TRBD1. V dropped 8 bases and J dropped 4; count of bases not matched to a gene: 8. Germline V gene lookup returns CDR1 MGHDK and CDR2 SYGVNS. The CDR3 totals 14 residues.

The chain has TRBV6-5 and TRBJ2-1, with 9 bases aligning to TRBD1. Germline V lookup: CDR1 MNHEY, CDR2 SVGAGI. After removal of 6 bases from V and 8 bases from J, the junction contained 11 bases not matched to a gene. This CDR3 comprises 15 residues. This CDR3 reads CASSGTGNQLHEQFF. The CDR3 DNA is TGTGCCAGCAGCGGGACAGGGAATCAGTTGCATGAGCAGTTCTTC.

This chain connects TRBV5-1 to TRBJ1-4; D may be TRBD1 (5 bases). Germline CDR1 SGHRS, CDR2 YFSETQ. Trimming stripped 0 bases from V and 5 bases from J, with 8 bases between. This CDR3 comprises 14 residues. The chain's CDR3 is CASSLGGVNEKLFF. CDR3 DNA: TGCGCCAGCAGCTTGGGGGGGGTAAATGAAAAACTGTTTTTT.

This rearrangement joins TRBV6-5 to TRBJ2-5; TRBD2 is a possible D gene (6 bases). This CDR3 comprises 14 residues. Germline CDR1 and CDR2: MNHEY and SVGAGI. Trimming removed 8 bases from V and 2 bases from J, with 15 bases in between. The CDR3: CASSNRGIQETQYF. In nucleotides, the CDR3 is TGTGCCAGCTCGAATCGGGGGATACAAGAGACCCAGTACTTC.

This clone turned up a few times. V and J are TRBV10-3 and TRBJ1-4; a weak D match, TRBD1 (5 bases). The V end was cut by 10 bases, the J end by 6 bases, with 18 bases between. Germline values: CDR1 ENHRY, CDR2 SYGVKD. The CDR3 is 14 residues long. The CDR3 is CATAGPGKDEKLFF. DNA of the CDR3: TGTGCCACCGCCGGGCCAGGGAAAGATGAAAAACTGTTTTTT.

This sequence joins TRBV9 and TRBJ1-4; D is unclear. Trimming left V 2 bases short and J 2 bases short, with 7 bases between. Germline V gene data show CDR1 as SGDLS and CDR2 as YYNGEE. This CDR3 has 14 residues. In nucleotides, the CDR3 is TGTGCCAGCAGCGTGGCCCCGACTAATGAAAAACTGTTTTTT. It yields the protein CASSVAPTNEKLFF. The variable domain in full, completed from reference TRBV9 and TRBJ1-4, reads DSGVTQTPKHLITATGQRVTLRCSPRSGDLSVYWYQQSLDQGLQFLIQYYNGEERAKGNILERFSAQQFPDLHSELNLSSLELGDSALYFCASSVAPTNEKLFFGSGTQLSVL.

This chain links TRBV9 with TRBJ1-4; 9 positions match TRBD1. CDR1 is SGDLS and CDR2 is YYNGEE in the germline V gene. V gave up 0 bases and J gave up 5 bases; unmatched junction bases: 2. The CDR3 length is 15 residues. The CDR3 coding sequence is TGTGCCAGCAGCGTAGCAGGGACAGGGAATGAAAAACTGTTTTTT. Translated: CASSVAGTGNEKLFF.

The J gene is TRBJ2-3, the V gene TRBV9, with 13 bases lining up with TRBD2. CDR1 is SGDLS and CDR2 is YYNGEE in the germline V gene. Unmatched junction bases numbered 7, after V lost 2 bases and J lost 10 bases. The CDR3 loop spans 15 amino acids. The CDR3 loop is CASSVRLAGGEAQYF. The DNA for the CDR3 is TGTGCCAGCAGCGTGAGACTAGCGGGGGGTGAGGCGCAGTATTTT.

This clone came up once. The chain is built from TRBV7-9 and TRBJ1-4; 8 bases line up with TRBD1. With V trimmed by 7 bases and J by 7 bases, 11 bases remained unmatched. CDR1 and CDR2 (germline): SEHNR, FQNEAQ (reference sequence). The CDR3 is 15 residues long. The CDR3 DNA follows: TGTGCCAGCACCCTAGGGCAACAGGGGGGTGAAAAACTGTTTTTT. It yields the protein CASTLGQQGGEKLFF. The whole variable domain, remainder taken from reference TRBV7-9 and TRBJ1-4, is DTGVSQNPRHKITKRGQNVTFRCDPISEHNRLYWYRQTLGQGPEFLTYFQNEAQLEKSRLLSDRFSAERPKGSFSTLEIQRTEQGDSAMYLCASTLGQQGGEKLFFGSGTQLSVL.

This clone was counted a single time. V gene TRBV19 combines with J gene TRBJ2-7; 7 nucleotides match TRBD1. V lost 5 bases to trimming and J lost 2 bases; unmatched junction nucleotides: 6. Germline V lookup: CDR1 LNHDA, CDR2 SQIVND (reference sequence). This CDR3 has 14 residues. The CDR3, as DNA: TGTGCCAGTAGTCAGGACAGGTGGGCCTACGAGCAGTACTTC. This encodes CASSQDRWAYEQYF.

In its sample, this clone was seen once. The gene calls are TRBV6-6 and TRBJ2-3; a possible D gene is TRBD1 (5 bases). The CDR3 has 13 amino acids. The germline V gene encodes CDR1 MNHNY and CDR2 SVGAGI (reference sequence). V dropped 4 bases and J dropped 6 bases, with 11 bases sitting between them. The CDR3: CASSLAGLDTQYF. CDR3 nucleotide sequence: TGTGCCAGCAGTTTGGCAGGGCTTGATACGCAGTATTTT.

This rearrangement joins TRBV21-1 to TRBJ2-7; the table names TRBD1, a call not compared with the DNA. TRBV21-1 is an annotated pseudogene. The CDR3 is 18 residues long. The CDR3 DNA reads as TGTGCCAGCAACCGACAGGCGCCACACTCCAACATCACGTACGAGCAGTACTTC. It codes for CASNRQAPHSNITYEQYF.

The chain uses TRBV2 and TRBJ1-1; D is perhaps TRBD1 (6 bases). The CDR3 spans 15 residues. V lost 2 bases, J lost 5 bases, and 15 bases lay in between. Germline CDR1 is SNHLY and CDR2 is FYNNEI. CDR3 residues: CASSERGHPRTEAFF. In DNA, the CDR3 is TGTGCCAGCAGTGAAAGGGGACACCCCAGAACTGAAGCTTTCTTT.

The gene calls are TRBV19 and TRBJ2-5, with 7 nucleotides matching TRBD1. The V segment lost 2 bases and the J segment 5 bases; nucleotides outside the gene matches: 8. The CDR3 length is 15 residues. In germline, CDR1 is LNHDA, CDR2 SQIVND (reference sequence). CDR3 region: CASSIQTGQGETQYF. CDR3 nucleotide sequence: TGTGCCAGTAGTATACAGACAGGGCAGGGGGAGACCCAGTACTTC.

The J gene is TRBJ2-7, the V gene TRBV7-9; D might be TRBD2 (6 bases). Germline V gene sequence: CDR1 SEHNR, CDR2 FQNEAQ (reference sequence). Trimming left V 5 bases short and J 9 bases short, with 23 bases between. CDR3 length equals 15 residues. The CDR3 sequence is CASSPDTRAGSWQYF. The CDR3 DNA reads TGTGCCAGCAGCCCGGACACCCGAGCGGGTTCGTGGCAGTACTTC.

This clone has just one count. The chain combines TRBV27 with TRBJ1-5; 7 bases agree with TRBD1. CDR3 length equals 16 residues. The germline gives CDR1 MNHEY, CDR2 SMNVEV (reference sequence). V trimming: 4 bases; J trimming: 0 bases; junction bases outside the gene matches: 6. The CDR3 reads CASSWSGTDSNQPQHF. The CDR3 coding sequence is TGTGCCAGCAGTTGGAGTGGGACAGATAGCAATCAGCCCCAGCATTTT.

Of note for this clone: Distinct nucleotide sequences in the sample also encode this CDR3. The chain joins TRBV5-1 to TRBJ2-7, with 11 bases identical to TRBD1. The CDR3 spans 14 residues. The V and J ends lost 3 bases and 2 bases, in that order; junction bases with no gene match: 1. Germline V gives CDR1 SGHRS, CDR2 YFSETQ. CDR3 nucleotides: TGCGCCAGCAGCTCGGGACAGGGGGCCTACGAGCAGTACTTC. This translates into CASSSGQGAYEQYF.

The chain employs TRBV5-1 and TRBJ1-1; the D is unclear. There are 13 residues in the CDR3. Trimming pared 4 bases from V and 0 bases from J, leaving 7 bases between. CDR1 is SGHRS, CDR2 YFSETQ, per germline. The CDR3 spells CASSAFLNTEAFF. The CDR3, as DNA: TGCGCCAGCAGCGCGTTTCTGAACACTGAAGCTTTCTTT. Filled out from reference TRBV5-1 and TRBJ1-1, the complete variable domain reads KAGVTQTPRYLIKTRGQQVTLSCSPISGHRSVSWYQQTPGQGLQFLFEYFSETQRNKGNFPGRFSGRQFSNSRSEMNVSTLELGDSALYLCASSAFLNTEAFFGQGTRLTVV.

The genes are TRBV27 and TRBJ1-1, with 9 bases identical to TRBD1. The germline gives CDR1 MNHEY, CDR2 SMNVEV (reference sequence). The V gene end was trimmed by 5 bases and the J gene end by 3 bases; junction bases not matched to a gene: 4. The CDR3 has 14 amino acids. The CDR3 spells CASSLTGGDTEAFF. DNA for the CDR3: TGTGCCAGCAGTCTGACAGGGGGGGACACTGAAGCTTTCTTT.

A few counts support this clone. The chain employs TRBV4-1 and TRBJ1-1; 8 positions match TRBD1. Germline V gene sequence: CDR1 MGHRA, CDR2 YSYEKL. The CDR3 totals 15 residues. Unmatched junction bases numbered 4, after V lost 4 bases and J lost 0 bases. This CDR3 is CASSPTGGMNTEAFF. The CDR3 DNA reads TGCGCCAGCAGCCCCACAGGGGGGATGAACACTGAAGCTTTCTTT.

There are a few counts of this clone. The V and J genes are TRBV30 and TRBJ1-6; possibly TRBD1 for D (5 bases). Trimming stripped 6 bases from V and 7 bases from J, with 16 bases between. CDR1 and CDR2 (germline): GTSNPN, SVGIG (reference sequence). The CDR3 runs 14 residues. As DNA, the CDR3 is TGTGCCTGCATACGCGGGGGGTTCAATTCACCCCTCCACTTT. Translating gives CACIRGGFNSPLHF.